This T cell receptor (beta chain) was found in a study of blood T cell repertoires in COVID-19. For the study at large: Samples of COVID-19 (acute and convalescent) were obtained from the United States, Italy and Spain.

The CDR3 is 15 amino acids. Between the trimmed V and J ends, which lost 3 bases and 9 bases, there was a span of 19 bases. Germline V gives CDR1 SGDLS, CDR2 YYNGEE. During active infection, Seattle patients enrolled and were then monitored through disease. Repertoires were generated with immunoSEQ multiplex PCR, while TCRdb's copy carries only in-frame clones and drops some. Of about 220,000 clones detected, around four fifths appear once; the ten largest clones hold approximately 5%. The V call is TRBV9, the J call TRBJ2-1, with a possible D match to TRBD1 (6 bases). This receptor was identified in a woman in her seventies with COVID-19, enrolled during active disease. The specimen was peripheral blood. The CDR3 DNA is TGTGCCAGCAGCGGGGCGGACAGCAGTAATGGTGAGCAGTTCTTC. This codes for CASSGADSSNGEQFF. Filled out from reference TRBV9 and TRBJ2-1, the complete variable domain reads DSGVTQTPKHLITATGQRVTLRCSPRSGDLSVYWYQQSLDQGLQFLIQYYNGEERAKGNILERFSAQQFPDLHSELNLSSLELGDSALYFCASSGADSSNGEQFFGPGTRLTVL.